This TCR beta chain was sequenced during a study of blood T cell repertoires in COVID-19. About the study: PBMCs, B-cell-depleted T cells, or T cells provided the cDNA or gDNA that made up the material.

Authors' processing steps: Amplification with reference gene primers provided the estimates of nucleated cell counts. Method: immunoSEQ multiplex PCR; TCRdb's copy keeps in-frame clones and lacks some. V, J and clone size derive from that table, while D and trimming were established from the DNA sequence. The top ten clones hold approximately 2.8% of a sample with about 150,000 clones, around 91% of them seen once. V trimming: 6 bases; J trimming: 6 bases; junction bases outside the gene matches: 10. The CDR3 runs 15 residues. Germline CDR1 and CDR2: SNHLY and FYNNEI. Sequencing was done on a sample of peripheral blood. The V and J genes are TRBV2 and TRBJ2-1, with 8 nucleotides matching TRBD2. The receptor's source is a woman in her sixties with active COVID-19. CDR3 coding DNA: TGTGCCAGCAGGGTGGCTCTAGCGGGTATCAATGAGCAGTTCTTC. Its protein is CASRVALAGINEQFF.